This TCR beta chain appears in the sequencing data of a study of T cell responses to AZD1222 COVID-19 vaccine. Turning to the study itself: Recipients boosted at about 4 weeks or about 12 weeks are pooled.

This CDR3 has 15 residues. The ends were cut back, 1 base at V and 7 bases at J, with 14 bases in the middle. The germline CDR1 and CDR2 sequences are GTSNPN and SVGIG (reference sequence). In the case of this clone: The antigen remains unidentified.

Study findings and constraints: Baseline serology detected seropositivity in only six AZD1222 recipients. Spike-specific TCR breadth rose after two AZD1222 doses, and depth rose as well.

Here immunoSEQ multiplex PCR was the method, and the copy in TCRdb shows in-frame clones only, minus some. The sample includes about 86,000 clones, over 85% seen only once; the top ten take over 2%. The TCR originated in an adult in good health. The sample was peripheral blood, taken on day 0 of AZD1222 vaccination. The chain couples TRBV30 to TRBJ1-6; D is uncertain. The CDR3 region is CAWSGGQLLNSPLHF. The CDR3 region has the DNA TGTGCCTGGAGTGGGGGTCAGCTCCTCAATTCACCCCTCCACTTT.